The 8 T cell receptor beta chains below come from one sample, sequenced in a study of low-dose radiotherapy and immunotherapy resistance in tumors. First-strand cDNA used TRAV- and TRBV-specific primers, covering alpha and beta chains. A constant-region primer paired with the V-primer adapter amplified TCRs over 20 PCR cycles. TCRdb analysed the reads with MiXCR anew, one entry per CDR3 protein. The repertoire holds around 20,000 distinct CDR3 sequences, approximately 79% seen once, with over 10% in the top ten. These receptors all stem from a human donor with advanced metastatic prostate, ovarian, gallbladder or colorectal cancer (not recorded which). This table probably holds off-target reads from a library built for another chain.

The chain has TRBV5-8 and TRBJ1-1, with D perhaps matching TRBD1 (5 bases). Deletions cut 1 base from V and 4 bases from J, with 17 bases between. CDR3 size: 16 residues. The germline V gene encodes CDR1 SGHTS and CDR2 YDEGEE. CDR3 bases: TGTGCCAGCAGCTTGTCAGGGCAAATCTCGGGCACTGAAGCTTTCTTT. Translating gives CASSLSGQISGTEAFF.

The rearrangement joins TRBV5-1 to TRBJ2-2; 8 positions match TRBD1. V was pared by 4 bases and J by 2 bases, with 7 bases of the junction left unmatched. The CDR3 runs 16 residues. Germline V lookup: CDR1 SGHRS, CDR2 YFSETQ. In nucleotides, the CDR3 is TGCGCCAGCAGCCGGTCGGGACAGGTTAACACCGGGGAGCTGTTTTTT. Translated: CASSRSGQVNTGELFF.

This chain links TRBV13 with TRBJ2-4; maybe TRBD1 (6 bases). The V gene lost 6 bases and the J gene lost 5 bases, with 14 bases spanning the gap. The CDR3 has 14 residues. From germline, CDR1 is PRHDT and CDR2 FYEKMQ (reference sequence). CDR3 nucleotide sequence: TGTGCCAGCAGTGAAATCAGGGGACAAAACATTCAGTACTTC. This encodes CASSEIRGQNIQYF.

V gene TRBV28 combines with J gene TRBJ2-5; 7 bases are shared with TRBD2. The CDR3 has 15 amino acids. The germline CDR1 and CDR2 sequences are MDHEN and SYDVKM. The trim removed 6 bases at V and 5 bases at J, leaving 12 bases unmatched. CDR3 sequence: CASSQPGEGLETQYF. The CDR3 DNA is TGTGCCAGCAGCCAACCGGGGGAGGGCCTCGAGACCCAGTACTTC. The variable domain in full, with the rest retrieved from reference TRBV28 and TRBJ2-5, is DVKVTQSSRYLVKRTGEKVFLECVQDMDHENMFWYRQDPGLGLRLIYFSYDVKMKEKGDIPEGYSVSREKKERFSLILESASTNQTSMYLCASSQPGEGLETQYFGPGTRLLVL.

The rearrangement links TRBV3-1 to TRBJ1-5; the D gene is possibly TRBD1 (5 bases). V lost 0 bases to trimming and J lost 3 bases, with 9 bases between them. Germline assignment: CDR1 LGHDT and CDR2 YNNKEL (reference sequence). The CDR3 is made up of 15 amino acids. CDR3 DNA sequence: TGTGCCAGCAGCCAAGACGGGGGGGTCAATCAGCCCCAGCATTTT. Protein sequence: CASSQDGGVNQPQHF.

J is TRBJ1-1 and V is TRBV11-2, with D unclear. The ends were cut back, 5 bases at V and 5 bases at J, with 9 bases in the middle. The CDR3 totals 12 residues. Germline V gene lookup returns CDR1 SGHAT and CDR2 FQNNGV. The CDR3, as DNA: TGTGCCAGCAGCCCCACTTCTACTGAAGCTTTCTTT. The encoded protein is CASSPTSTEAFF. The variable domain in full, with the rest retrieved from reference TRBV11-2 and TRBJ1-1, is EAGVAQSPRYKIIEKRQSVAFWCNPISGHATLYWYQQILGQGPKLLIQFQNNGVVDDSQLPKDRFSAERLKGVDSTLKIQPAKLEDSAVYLCASSPTSTEAFFGQGTRLTVV.

This clonotype appeared a few times. The chain links TRBV6-1 to TRBJ2-7; 7 bases match TRBD1. Per germline, CDR1 MNHNS and CDR2 SASEGT. The V segment lost 2 bases and the J segment 3 bases; nucleotides outside the gene matches: 7. The CDR3 has 15 residues. DNA of the CDR3: TGTGCCAGCAGTGAATGGGCGACAGGGAGCTACGAGCAGTACTTC. This gives the protein CASSEWATGSYEQYF.

The chain carries TRBV6-2 or TRBV6-3 and TRBJ2-1; 9 nucleotides agree with TRBD2. The CDR3 spans 15 residues. CDR1 is MNHEY, CDR2 SVGEGT, per germline. V lost 6 bases and J lost 8; bases outside the gene matches: 11. CDR3 amino acids: CASRLTSGLHDEQFF. CDR3 DNA: TGTGCCAGCAGACTAACTAGCGGGTTACACGATGAGCAGTTCTTC.